A single sample is the source of the 11 T cell receptor beta chains below, sequenced in a study of PD-L1 blockade in urothelial cancer. The table came from immunoSEQ multiplex PCR; TCRdb's copy has only in-frame clones and leaves some out. The sample lists some 41,000 clones; around nine tenths were seen once. The source was PBMCs, collected around atezolizumab (anti-PD-L1) treatment. The receptors shown here come from a woman aged 55-70 years with urothelial cancer.

The chain recombines TRBV9 with TRBJ2-5; TRBD1 matches at 8 bases. V trimming: 0 bases; J trimming: 4 bases; junction bases outside the gene matches: 2. The CDR3 extends over 14 amino acids. CDR1 is SGDLS and CDR2 is YYNGEE in the germline V gene. CDR3: CASSVATGGETQYF. The CDR3 nucleotides read TGTGCCAGCAGCGTAGCCACAGGGGGAGAGACCCAGTACTTC.

This clone was detected only a few times. The rearrangement uses TRBV7-9 and TRBJ1-1; D is undetermined. This CDR3 has 16 amino acids. V was trimmed by 0 bases and J by 3 bases, leaving 14 bases between them. Germline-derived CDR1 and CDR2 are SEHNR and FQNEAQ (reference sequence). In DNA form, the CDR3 reads TGTGCCAGCAGCTTAGCCCCGAGGAGGGCGGACACTGAAGCTTTCTTT. Residues: CASSLAPRRADTEAFF.

The V and J genes are TRBV6-5 and TRBJ1-3; TRBD1 matches 9 bases. The CDR3 extends over 15 amino acids. Germline CDR1 MNHEY, CDR2 SVGAGI. V shed 6 bases, J shed 0 bases, and the junction held 3 bases outside the gene matches. CDR3 sequence: CASRMTGGSGNTIYF. As DNA, the CDR3 is TGTGCCAGCAGAATGACAGGGGGCTCTGGAAACACCATATATTTT.

The rearrangement links TRBV27 to TRBJ2-7; 8 bases map to TRBD2. The CDR3 consists of 14 residues. The V gene's germline CDR1 is MNHEY and CDR2 SMNVEV (reference sequence). Trimming removed 6 bases from V and 3 bases from J; junction bases left unmatched: 7. CDR3 bases: TGTGCCAGCAGACCGAGCGGGGGATTCTACGAGCAGTACTTC. It is translated as CASRPSGGFYEQYF.

This clone ranks as medium-sized (0.01 to 0.1%). The chain is built from TRBV11-2 and TRBJ2-7; the D is unclear. This CDR3 is built from 15 residues. V lost 5 bases and J 3 bases, leaving 17 bases between the germline ends. Germline CDR1 reads SGHAT; CDR2 reads FQNNGV. DNA of the CDR3: TGTGCCAGCAGCACACCAGACTTGGCCTTCTACGAGCAGTACTTC. It codes for CASSTPDLAFYEQYF.

The rearrangement joins TRBV19 to TRBJ1-3; D ambiguous. The V end lost 3 bases, the J end lost 0 bases, and 9 bases lay between the germline ends. The CDR3 length is 15 residues. Germline lookup yields CDR1 LNHDA and CDR2 SQIVND (reference sequence). CDR3 loop: CASSIGLRSGNTIYF. The CDR3 DNA reads as TGTGCCAGTAGTATCGGGTTACGCTCTGGAAACACCATATATTTT.

CDR3 amino acids: CASGIGDTEAFF. In nucleotides, the CDR3 is TGTGCTAGTGGTATAGGGGATACTGAAGCTTTCTTT. This chain connects TRBV12-5 to TRBJ1-1; D might be TRBD1 (5 bases). Trimming left V 5 bases short and J 5 bases short, with 9 bases between. Germline assignment: CDR1 LGHNT and CDR2 FRNRAP. The CDR3 consists of 12 residues.

The genes are TRBV7-2 and TRBJ2-3; 8 bases are a match to TRBD2. Germline V gene lookup returns CDR1 SGHTA and CDR2 FQGNSA. Trimming removed 1 base from V and 5 bases from J; junction bases left unmatched: 2. The CDR3 runs to 14 residues. CDR3 protein: CASSLGAGVDTQYF. The CDR3 nucleotides read TGTGCCAGCAGCTTAGGAGCGGGGGTAGATACGCAGTATTTT.

The chain links TRBV7-2 to TRBJ1-3, with D possibly TRBD1 on 5 matching bases. The germline V and J ends were trimmed by 5 bases and 4 bases, with 12 bases remaining between them. CDR3 length: 14 residues. Germline-derived CDR1 and CDR2 are SGHTA and FQGNSA. For the CDR3, the DNA is TGTGCCAGCAGCAACCGGCGGGGCGGAAACACCATATATTTT. The encoded protein is CASSNRRGGNTIYF.

This clone is categorized as medium-sized. The chain is built from TRBV19 and TRBJ1-2; possible D gene TRBD1, 5 bases. Germline CDR1 reads LNHDA; CDR2 reads SQIVND (reference sequence). V shed 4 bases and J shed 4 bases, with 16 bases lying between them. The CDR3 totals 15 residues. In DNA form, the CDR3 reads TGTGCCAGTAGTAGGAACGAAGGGGCGGTCTATGGCTACACCTTC. The encoded protein is CASSRNEGAVYGYTF.

CDR3 in amino acids: CASSLNPNRLAPYEQYF. CDR3 in DNA: TGTGCCAGCAGTCTAAACCCCAATAGACTAGCCCCCTACGAGCAGTACTTC. The V and J genes are TRBV27 and TRBJ2-7; 7 positions agree with TRBD2. V shed 5 bases, J shed 2 bases, and the junction held 15 bases outside the gene matches. The CDR3 has 17 residues. CDR1 is MNHEY and CDR2 is SMNVEV in the germline V gene (reference sequence).